The T cell receptor (beta chain) under discussion was sequenced for a study of T cell changes during pregnancy in multiple sclerosis. The germline CDR1 and CDR2 sequences are SNHLY and FYNNEI. The CDR3 runs 10 residues. V was trimmed by 8 bases and J by 12 bases, leaving 10 bases between them. Profiling relied on immunoSEQ multiplex PCR, and the TCRdb table lists in-frame clones only, not all of them. The sample contains roughly 110,000 clones, 85% to 95% of which appear only once. The chain is built from TRBV2 and TRBJ1-4; D not certain. Sequenced here: peripheral blood, sampled after pregnancy. The sequence came from a female donor with multiple sclerosis, enrolled in a pregnancy study. The CDR3 loop reads CASGGRQLFF. DNA of the CDR3: TGTGCCAGCGGCGGGAGGCAACTGTTTTTT.